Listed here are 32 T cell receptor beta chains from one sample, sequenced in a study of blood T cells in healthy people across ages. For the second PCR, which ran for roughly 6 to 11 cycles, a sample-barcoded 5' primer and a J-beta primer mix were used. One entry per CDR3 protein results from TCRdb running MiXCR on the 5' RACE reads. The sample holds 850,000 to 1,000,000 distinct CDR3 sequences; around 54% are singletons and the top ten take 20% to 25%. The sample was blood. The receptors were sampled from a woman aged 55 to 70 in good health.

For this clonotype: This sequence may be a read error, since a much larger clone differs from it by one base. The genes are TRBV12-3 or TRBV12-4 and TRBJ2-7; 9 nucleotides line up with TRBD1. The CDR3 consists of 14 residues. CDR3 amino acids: CVSTPGQGTYEQYF. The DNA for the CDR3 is TGTGTCAGCACCCCGGGACAGGGAACCTACGAGCAGTACTTC.

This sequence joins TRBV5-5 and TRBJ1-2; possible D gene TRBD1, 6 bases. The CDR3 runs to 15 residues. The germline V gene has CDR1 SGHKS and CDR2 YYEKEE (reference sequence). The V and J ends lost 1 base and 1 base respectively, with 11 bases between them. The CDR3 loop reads CASSLTGRGNYGYTF. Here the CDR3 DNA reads TGTGCCAGCAGCTTGACGGGCAGGGGTAACTATGGCTACACCTTC.

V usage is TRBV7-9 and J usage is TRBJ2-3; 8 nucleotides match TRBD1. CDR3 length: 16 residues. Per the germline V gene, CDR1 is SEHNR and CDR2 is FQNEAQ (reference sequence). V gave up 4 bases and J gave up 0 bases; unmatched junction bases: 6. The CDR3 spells CASSSRGRGSTDTQYF. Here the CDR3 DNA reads TGTGCCAGCAGCTCCAGGGGGCGCGGGAGCACAGATACGCAGTATTTT.

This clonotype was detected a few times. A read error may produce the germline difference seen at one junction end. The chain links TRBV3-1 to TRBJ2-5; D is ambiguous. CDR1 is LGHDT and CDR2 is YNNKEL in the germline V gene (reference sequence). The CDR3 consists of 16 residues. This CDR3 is CANSQDEDPYQETQYF. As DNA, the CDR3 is TGTGCCAACAGCCAAGACGAGGACCCGTACCAAGAGACCCAGTACTTC.

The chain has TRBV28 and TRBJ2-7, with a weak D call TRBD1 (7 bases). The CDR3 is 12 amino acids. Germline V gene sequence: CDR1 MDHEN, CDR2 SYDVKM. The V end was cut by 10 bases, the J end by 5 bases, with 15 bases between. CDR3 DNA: TGTGCCACTCGACAGGGACTTCACGAGCAGTACTTC. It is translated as CATRQGLHEQYF.

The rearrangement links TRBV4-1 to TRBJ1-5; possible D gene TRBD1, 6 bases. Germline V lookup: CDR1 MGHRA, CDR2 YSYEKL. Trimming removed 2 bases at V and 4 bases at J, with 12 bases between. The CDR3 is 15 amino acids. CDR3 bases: TGCGCCAGCAGCCAACTTGGACAGCCTAATCAGCCCCAGCATTTT. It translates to CASSQLGQPNQPQHF.

For the CDR3, the DNA is TGCAGCGTTGCTGCCAGGGGAAATGAAAAACTGTTTTTT. Amino acid sequence: CSVAARGNEKLFF. J is TRBJ1-4 and V is TRBV29-1, with D possibly TRBD1 on 6 matching bases. V lost 4 bases to trimming and J lost 5 bases, with 11 bases between them. This CDR3 is 13 amino acids long. The germline gives CDR1 SQVTM, CDR2 ANQGSEA. The variable domain in full, with the rest retrieved from reference TRBV29-1 and TRBJ1-4, is SAVISQKPSRDICQRGTSLTIQCQVDSQVTMMFWYRQQPGQSLTLIATANQGSEATYESGFVIDKFPISRPNLTFSTLTVSNMSPEDSSIYLCSVAARGNEKLFFGSGTQLSVL.

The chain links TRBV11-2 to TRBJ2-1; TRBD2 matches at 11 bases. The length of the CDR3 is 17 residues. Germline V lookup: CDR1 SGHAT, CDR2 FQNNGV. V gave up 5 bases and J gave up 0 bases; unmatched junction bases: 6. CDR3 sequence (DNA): TGTGCCAGCAGCCGCCGGGGACTAGCGGTCTCCTACAATGAGCAGTTCTTC. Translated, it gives CASSRRGLAVSYNEQFF.

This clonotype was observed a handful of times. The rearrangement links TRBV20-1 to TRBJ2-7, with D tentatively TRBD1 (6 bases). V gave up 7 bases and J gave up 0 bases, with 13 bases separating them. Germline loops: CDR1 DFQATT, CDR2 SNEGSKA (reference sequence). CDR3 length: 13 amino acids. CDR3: CSGDRRTSYEQYF. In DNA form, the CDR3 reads TGCAGTGGAGACAGGAGAACCTCCTACGAGCAGTACTTC.

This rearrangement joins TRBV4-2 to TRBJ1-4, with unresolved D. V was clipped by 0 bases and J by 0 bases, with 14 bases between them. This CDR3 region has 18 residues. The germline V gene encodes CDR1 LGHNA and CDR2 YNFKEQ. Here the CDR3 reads CASSQDSWYTATNEKLFF. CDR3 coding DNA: TGTGCCAGCAGCCAAGATAGTTGGTACACTGCAACTAATGAAAAACTGTTTTTT.

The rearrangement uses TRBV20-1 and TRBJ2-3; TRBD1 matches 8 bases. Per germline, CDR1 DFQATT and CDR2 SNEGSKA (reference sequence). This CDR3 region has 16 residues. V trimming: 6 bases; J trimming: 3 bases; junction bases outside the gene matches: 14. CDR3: CSARQGQGSGTDTQYF. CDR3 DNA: TGCAGTGCCCGACAGGGGCAGGGCTCAGGGACAGATACGCAGTATTTT.

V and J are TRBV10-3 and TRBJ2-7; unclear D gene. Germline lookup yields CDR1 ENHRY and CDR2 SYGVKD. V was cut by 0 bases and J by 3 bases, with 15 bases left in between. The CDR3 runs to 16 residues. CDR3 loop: CAISESRFVNLYEQYF. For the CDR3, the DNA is TGTGCCATCAGTGAGTCGAGGTTTGTGAATCTCTACGAGCAGTACTTC.

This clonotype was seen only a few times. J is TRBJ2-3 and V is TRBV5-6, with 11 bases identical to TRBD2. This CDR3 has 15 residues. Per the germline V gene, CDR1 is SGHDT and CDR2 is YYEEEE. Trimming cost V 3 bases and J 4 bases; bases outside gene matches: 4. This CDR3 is CASSSLAGEPDTQYF. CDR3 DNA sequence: TGTGCCAGCAGCTCACTAGCGGGGGAACCAGATACGCAGTATTTT.

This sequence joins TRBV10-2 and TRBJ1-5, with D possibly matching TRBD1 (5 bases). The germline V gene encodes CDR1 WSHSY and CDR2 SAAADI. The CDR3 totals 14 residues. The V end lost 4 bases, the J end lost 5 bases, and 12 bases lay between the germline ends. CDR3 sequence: CASSAGLGDQPQHF. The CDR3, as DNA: TGCGCCAGCAGTGCAGGGTTAGGGGATCAGCCCCAGCATTTT.

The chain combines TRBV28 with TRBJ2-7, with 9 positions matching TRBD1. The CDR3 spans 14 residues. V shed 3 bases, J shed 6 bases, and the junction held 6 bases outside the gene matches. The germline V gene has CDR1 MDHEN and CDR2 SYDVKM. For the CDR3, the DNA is TGTGCCAGCAGTTTTAAGGGACAGGGTCCCGAGCAGTACTTC. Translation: CASSFKGQGPEQYF.

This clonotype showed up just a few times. This CDR3 reads CASSQDPGTTDTQYF. In nucleotides, the CDR3 is TGTGCCAGCAGCCAAGATCCAGGGACCACAGATACGCAGTATTTT. The V gene is TRBV4-2, the J gene TRBJ2-3; D may be TRBD1 or TRBD2 (5 bases each). The length of the CDR3 is 15 residues. The germline V gene encodes CDR1 LGHNA and CDR2 YNFKEQ. Trimming removed 0 bases from V and 2 bases from J, with 9 bases in between.

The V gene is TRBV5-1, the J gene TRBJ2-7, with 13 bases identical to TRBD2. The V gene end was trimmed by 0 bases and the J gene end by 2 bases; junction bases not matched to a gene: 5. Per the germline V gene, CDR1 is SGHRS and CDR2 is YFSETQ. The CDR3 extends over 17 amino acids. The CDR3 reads CASSLGGLAGQAYEQYF. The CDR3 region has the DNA TGCGCCAGCAGCTTGGGGGGACTAGCGGGACAGGCCTACGAGCAGTACTTC.

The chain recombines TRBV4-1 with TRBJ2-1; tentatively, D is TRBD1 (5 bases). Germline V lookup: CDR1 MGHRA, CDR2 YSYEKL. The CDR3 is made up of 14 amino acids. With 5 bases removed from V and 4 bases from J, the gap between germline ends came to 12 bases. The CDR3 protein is CASSNLGPYNEQFF. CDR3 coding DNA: TGCGCCAGCAGCAACTTGGGGCCTTACAATGAGCAGTTCTTC.

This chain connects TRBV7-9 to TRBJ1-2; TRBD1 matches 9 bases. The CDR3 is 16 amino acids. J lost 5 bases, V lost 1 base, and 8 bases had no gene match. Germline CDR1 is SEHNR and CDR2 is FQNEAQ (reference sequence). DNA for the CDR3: TGTGCCAGCAGCTTAGGGGGGACAGGGACGTTTTATGGCTACACCTTC. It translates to CASSLGGTGTFYGYTF.

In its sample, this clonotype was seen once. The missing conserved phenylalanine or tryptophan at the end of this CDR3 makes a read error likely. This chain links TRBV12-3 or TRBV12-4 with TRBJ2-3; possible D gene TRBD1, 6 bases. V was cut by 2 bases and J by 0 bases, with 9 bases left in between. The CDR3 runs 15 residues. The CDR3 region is CASSLNGQSTDTQYS. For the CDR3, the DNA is TGTGCCAGCAGTTTAAACGGACAGAGCACAGATACGCAGTATTCT.

Written as DNA, the CDR3 is TGCAGTGCTAGTCCATCTAGACTAGCGGGGGGGAAGACCCAGTACTTC. Its translation: CSASPSRLAGGKTQYF. V and J are TRBV20-1 and TRBJ2-5; the match to TRBD2 covers 14 bases. Germline V gives CDR1 DFQATT, CDR2 SNEGSKA (reference sequence). J lost 6 bases, V lost 3 bases, and 9 bases had no gene match. CDR3 length: 16 residues.

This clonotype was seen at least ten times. CDR3 bases: TGTGCCATCAGTGGGGGACAGGGCTACGAGCAGTACTTC. Encoded protein: CAISGGQGYEQYF. V gene TRBV10-3 combines with J gene TRBJ2-7, with TRBD1 matching 9 bases. The germline V gene has CDR1 ENHRY and CDR2 SYGVKD. The J segment lost 3 bases and the V segment lost 4 bases, leaving 1 base of the junction unmatched. This CDR3 contains 13 residues.

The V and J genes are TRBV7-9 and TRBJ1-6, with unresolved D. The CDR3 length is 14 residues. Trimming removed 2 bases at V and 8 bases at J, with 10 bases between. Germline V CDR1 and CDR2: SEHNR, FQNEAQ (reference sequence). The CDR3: CASSLHRADSPLHF. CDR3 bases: TGTGCCAGCAGCTTACACCGGGCTGATTCACCCCTCCACTTT.

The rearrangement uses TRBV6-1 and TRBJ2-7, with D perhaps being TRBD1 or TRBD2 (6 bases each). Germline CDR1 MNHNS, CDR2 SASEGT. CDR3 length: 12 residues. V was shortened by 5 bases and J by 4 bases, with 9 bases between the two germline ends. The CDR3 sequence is CASSTGRYEQYF. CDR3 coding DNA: TGTGCCAGCAGTACAGGGAGGTACGAGCAGTACTTC.

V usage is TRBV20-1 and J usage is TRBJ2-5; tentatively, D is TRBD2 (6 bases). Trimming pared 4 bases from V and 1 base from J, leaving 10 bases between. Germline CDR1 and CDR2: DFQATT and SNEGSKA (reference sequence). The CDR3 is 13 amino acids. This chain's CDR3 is CSAKRDFQETQYF. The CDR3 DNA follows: TGCAGTGCTAAAAGGGACTTCCAAGAGACCCAGTACTTC.

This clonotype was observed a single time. The CDR3 loop reads CSARQGDNYGYTF. In DNA form, the CDR3 reads TGCAGTGCTAGACAGGGAGATAACTATGGCTACACCTTC. This chain joins TRBV20-1 and TRBJ1-2; D possibly corresponds to TRBD1 (5 bases). Germline V gives CDR1 DFQATT, CDR2 SNEGSKA (reference sequence). CDR3 length: 13 residues. Deletions cut 2 bases from V and 1 base from J, with 8 bases between.

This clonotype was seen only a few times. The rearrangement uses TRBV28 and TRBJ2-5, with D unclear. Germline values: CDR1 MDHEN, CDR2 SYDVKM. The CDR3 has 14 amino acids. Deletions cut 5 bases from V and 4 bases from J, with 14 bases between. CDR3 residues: CASSTRARGETQYF. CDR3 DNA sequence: TGTGCCAGCAGTACACGGGCCCGAGGAGAGACCCAGTACTTC.

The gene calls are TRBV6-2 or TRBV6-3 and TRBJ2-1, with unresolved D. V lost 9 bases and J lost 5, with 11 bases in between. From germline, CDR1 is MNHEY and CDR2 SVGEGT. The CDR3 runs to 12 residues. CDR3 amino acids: CASRPSHNEQFF. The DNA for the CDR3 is TGTGCCAGTAGGCCTAGTCACAATGAGCAGTTCTTC.

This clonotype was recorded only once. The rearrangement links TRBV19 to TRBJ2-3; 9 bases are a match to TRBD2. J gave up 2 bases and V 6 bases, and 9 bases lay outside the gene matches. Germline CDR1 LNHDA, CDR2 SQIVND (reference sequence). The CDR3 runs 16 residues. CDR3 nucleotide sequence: TGTGCCAGTAGGGGAATAGCGGGAGCATACACAGATACGCAGTATTTT. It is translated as CASRGIAGAYTDTQYF. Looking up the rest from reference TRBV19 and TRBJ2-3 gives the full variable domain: DGGITQSPKYLFRKEGQNVTLSCEQNLNHDAMYWYRQDPGQGLRLIYYSQIVNDFQKGDIAEGYSVSREKKESFPLTVTSAQKNPTAFYLCASRGIAGAYTDTQYFGPGTRLTVL.

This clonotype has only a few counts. CDR3 protein: CASSLAIGYNEQFF. The DNA of the CDR3 is TGTGCCAGCAGCTTAGCCATAGGGTACAATGAGCAGTTCTTC. The V and J genes are TRBV7-2 and TRBJ2-1; unclear D gene. Germline CDR1 SGHTA, CDR2 FQGNSA. The V gene lost 0 bases and the J gene lost 4 bases, with 7 bases spanning the gap. The CDR3 has 14 residues.

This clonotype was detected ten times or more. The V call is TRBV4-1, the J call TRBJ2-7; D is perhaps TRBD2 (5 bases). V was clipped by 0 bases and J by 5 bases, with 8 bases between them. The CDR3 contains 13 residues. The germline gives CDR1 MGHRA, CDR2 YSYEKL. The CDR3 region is CASSQERADEQYF. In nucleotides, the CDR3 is TGCGCCAGCAGCCAAGAGCGGGCGGACGAGCAGTACTTC.

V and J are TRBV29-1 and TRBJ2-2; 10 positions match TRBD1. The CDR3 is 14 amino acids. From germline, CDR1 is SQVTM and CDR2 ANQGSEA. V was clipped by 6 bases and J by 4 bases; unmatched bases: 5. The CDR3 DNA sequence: TGCAGCGTACTTGGACAGGGGGGCACCGGGGAGCTGTTTTTT. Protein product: CSVLGQGGTGELFF.